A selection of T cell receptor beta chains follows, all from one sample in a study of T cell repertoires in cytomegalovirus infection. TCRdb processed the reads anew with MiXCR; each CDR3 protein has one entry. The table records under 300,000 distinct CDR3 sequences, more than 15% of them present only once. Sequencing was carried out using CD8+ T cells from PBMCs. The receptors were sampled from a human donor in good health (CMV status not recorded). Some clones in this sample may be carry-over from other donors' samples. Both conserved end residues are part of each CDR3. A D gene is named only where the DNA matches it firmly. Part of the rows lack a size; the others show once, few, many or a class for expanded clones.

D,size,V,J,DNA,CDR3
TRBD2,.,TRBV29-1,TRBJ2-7,TGCAGCGTTGAAGATGGGAGGGCGGGACAGTACTTC,CSVEDGRAGQYF
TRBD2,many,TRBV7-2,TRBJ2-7,TGTGCCAGCAGCTTAGGATCACTAGCGGGGGACGAGCAGTACTTC,CASSLGSLAGDEQYF
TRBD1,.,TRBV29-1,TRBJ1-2,TGCAGCGTTGAGTTGGCGACAGGGCGGGGCTACACCTTC,CSVELATGRGYTF
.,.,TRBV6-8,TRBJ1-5,TGTGCCAGCAGTTACTCAATAGGTAGCAATCAGCCCCAGCATTTT,CASSYSIGSNQPQHF
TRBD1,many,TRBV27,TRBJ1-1,TGTGCCAGCAGTATGGTGCCGGGACAGATGAACACTGAAGCTTTCTTT,CASSMVPGQMNTEAFF
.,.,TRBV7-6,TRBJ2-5,TGTGCCAGCAGCTCGGCCCCTACCAGGGCTGAAGAGACCCAGTACTTC,CASSSAPTRAEETQYF
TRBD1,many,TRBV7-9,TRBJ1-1,TGTGCCAGCAGCCGGACAGGGGGTGAAGCTTTCTTT,CASSRTGGEAFF
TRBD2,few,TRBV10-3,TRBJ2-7,TGTGCCACAAAGCGGGACCCGTACGAGCAGTACTTC,CATKRDPYEQYF
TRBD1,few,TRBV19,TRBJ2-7,TGTGCCAGTAGTATCGGGACAGGGGGCTACGAGCAGTACTTC,CASSIGTGGYEQYF
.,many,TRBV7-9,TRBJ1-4,TGTGCCAGCAGCCCATCCGGGTTGGGGAGTACAAATGAAAAACTGTTTTTT,CASSPSGLGSTNEKLFF
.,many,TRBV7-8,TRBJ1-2,TGTGCCAGCAGCTTTCGTAGGCCAACACGGAGAGCTAACTATGGCTACACCTTC,CASSFRRPTRRANYGYTF
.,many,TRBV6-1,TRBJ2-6,TGTGCCAGCAGCAGGGGCTTTGGGGCCAACGTCCTGACTTTC,CASSRGFGANVLTF
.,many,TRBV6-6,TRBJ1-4,TGTGCCAGCAGTCCGAGCCTTGAAGAACTGTTTTTT,CASSPSLEELFF
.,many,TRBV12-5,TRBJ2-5,TGTGCTAGTGGTTTGTACGCCTATACCCAAGAGACCCAGTACTTC,CASGLYAYTQETQYF
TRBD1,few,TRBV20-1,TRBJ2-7,TGCAGTGCTAGAATGTTCGTAAGGACAGGGGGCTCCGACGAGCAGTACTTC,CSARMFVRTGGSDEQYF
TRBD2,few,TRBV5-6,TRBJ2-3,TGTGCCAGCAGCTTGGCTTTAGCGGGGGCCTACTCTAGCACAGATACGCAGTATTTT,CASSLALAGAYSSTDTQYF
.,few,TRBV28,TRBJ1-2,TGTGCCAGCACCTTGGACGGGGCCTTCTATGGCTACACCTTC,CASTLDGAFYGYTF
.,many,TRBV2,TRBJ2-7,TGTGCCAGCAGTGCCGAGGAGCAGTACTTC,CASSAEEQYF
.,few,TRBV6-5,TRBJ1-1,TGTGCCAGCAGTTACGGGATTTTTTCGAACACTGAAGCTTTCTTT,CASSYGIFSNTEAFF
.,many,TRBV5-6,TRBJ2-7,TGTGCCAGCAGCTTGGCCCCGAGGGGGGCTATCGACGAGCAGTACTTC,CASSLAPRGAIDEQYF
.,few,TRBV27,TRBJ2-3,TGTGCCAGCGGGCGAGGGGCAGATACGCAGTATTTT,CASGRGADTQYF
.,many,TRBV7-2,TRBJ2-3,TGTGCCACCGATAGCACAGATACGCAGTATTTT,CATDSTDTQYF